The 22 T cell receptor beta chains given below trace back to one sample, sequenced in a study of blood T cell repertoires in COVID-19. The repertoire was sequenced with immunoSEQ multiplex PCR; TCRdb's copy has only in-frame clones and lacks some. The profile shows some 170,000 clones, roughly 82% of them singletons. Material for sequencing was peripheral blood. These receptors came from a woman in her sixties or seventies with acute or convalescent COVID-19.

This chain joins TRBV7-9 and TRBJ2-2; D possibly corresponds to TRBD1 (7 bases). The CDR3 loop spans 18 amino acids. Per the germline V gene, CDR1 is SEHNR and CDR2 is FQNEAQ (reference sequence). The V gene lost 5 bases and the J gene lost 0 bases, with 19 bases spanning the gap. CDR3 coding DNA: TGTGCCAGCAGCCAACGCGGGACAGAGACACCGAACACCGGGGAGCTGTTTTTT. Amino acids: CASSQRGTETPNTGELFF.

The chain has TRBV24-1 and TRBJ2-7; 7 bases are a match to TRBD1. V shed 4 bases and J 5 bases; nucleotides not matched to a gene: 10. The CDR3 is 15 amino acids. The V gene's germline CDR1 is KGHDR and CDR2 SFDVKD. This chain's CDR3 is CATSDSGTARHEQYF. The CDR3 nucleotides are TGTGCCACCAGTGACTCCGGGACAGCTCGCCACGAGCAGTACTTC.

The count of this clone is one. The J gene is TRBJ1-4, the V gene TRBV27, with D perhaps matching TRBD1 (5 bases). CDR1 is MNHEY and CDR2 is SMNVEV in the germline V gene (reference sequence). There are 16 residues in the CDR3. The V gene lost 4 bases and the J gene lost 7 bases, with 19 bases spanning the gap. Here the CDR3 DNA reads TGTGCCAGCAGTTCCTACTTCCGGGGGTCTAGTGAAAAACTGTTTTTT. Protein product: CASSSYFRGSSEKLFF.

The chain has TRBV9 and TRBJ2-1, with 13 nucleotides matching TRBD2. The trim removed 0 bases at V and 8 bases at J, leaving 2 bases unmatched. The CDR3 covers 15 residues. Germline V gives CDR1 SGDLS, CDR2 YYNGEE. CDR3 protein: CASSVGTSGSYEQFF. The DNA for the CDR3 is TGTGCCAGCAGCGTAGGGACTAGCGGGAGTTATGAGCAGTTCTTC.

The rearrangement joins TRBV19 to TRBJ1-3, with a tentative D call TRBD1 (6 bases). Germline-derived CDR1 and CDR2 are LNHDA and SQIVND (reference sequence). The CDR3 runs 17 residues. V shed 6 bases and J shed 0 bases, with 18 bases lying between them. CDR3 in DNA: TGTGCCAGTAGCCCGAACGGGGGGCCATTCTCTGGAAACACCATATATTTT. It encodes CASSPNGGPFSGNTIYF.

This rearrangement joins TRBV3-1 (or the pseudogene TRBV3-2) to TRBJ2-1; D not certain. Germline V gives CDR1 LGHDT, CDR2 YNNKEL (reference sequence). V gave up 5 bases and J gave up 2 bases, with 10 bases separating them. The length of the CDR3 is 14 residues. The CDR3 loop is CASSYPPAYNEQFF. The DNA for the CDR3 is TGTGCCAGCAGCTATCCCCCAGCCTACAATGAGCAGTTCTTC.

This CDR3 is CAISESTTGYNEQFF. In nucleotides, the CDR3 is TGTGCCATCAGTGAGTCGACGACAGGCTACAATGAGCAGTTCTTC. The J gene is TRBJ2-1, the V gene TRBV10-3; tentatively, D is TRBD1 (6 bases). The CDR3 is 15 residues long. Germline-derived CDR1 and CDR2 are ENHRY and SYGVKD. V shed 0 bases and J shed 3 bases, with 9 bases lying between them.

This chain connects TRBV6-2 or TRBV6-3 to TRBJ2-2; the match to TRBD2 covers 8 bases. CDR1 is MNHEY, CDR2 SVGEGT, per germline. The CDR3 covers 15 residues. Losses at the gene ends were 1 base for V and 3 bases for J; bases not matched to a gene: 1. Written as DNA, the CDR3 is TGTGCCAGCAGTTACTTAGCGGGGCACACCGGGGAGCTGTTTTTT. It translates to CASSYLAGHTGELFF.

V usage is TRBV5-8 and J usage is TRBJ1-5, with D possibly being TRBD1 (6 bases). V was clipped by 4 bases and J by 7 bases, with 15 bases between them. Germline V gene sequence: CDR1 SGHTS, CDR2 YDEGEE. The CDR3 has 14 amino acids. As DNA, the CDR3 is TGTGCCAGCAGCGGGAACAGGGAAAGGCAGCCCCAGCATTTT. Translating it yields CASSGNRERQPQHF.

CDR3 bases: TGTGCCTCTGAAGGCGTCCTAGCGAGCAACGAGCAGTACTTC. This sequence encodes CASEGVLASNEQYF. The rearrangement uses TRBV10-3 and TRBJ2-7; the D gene is possibly TRBD2 (6 bases). The CDR3 is 14 amino acids. Germline V lookup: CDR1 ENHRY, CDR2 SYGVKD. The V end lost 11 bases, the J end lost 5 bases, and 22 bases lay between the germline ends.

The genes are TRBV2 and TRBJ2-2; possible D gene TRBD2, 6 bases. Trimming removed 6 bases from V and 8 bases from J, with 13 bases in between. CDR1 and CDR2 (germline): SNHLY, FYNNEI. The CDR3 extends over 13 amino acids. The CDR3 DNA follows: TGTGCCAGCAGCTGGGGGGTGAAGGGGGAGCTGTTTTTT. This sequence encodes CASSWGVKGELFF.

CDR3 nucleotides: TGTGCCAGCAGTCTTTGGGACAGTCTCTCTGGAAACACCATATATTTT. This sequence encodes CASSLWDSLSGNTIYF. The V call is TRBV5-5, the J call TRBJ1-3; the match to TRBD1 covers 7 bases. V trimming: 5 bases; J trimming: 0 bases; junction bases outside the gene matches: 8. Germline V lookup: CDR1 SGHKS, CDR2 YYEKEE (reference sequence). The length of the CDR3 is 16 residues.

This clone has a handful of counts. The genes are TRBV28 and TRBJ1-1, with TRBD1 matching 8 bases. The CDR3 length is 16 residues. J lost 0 bases, V lost 5 bases, and 8 bases had no gene match. CDR1 and CDR2 (germline): MDHEN, SYDVKM. As DNA, the CDR3 is TGTGCCAGCAGTGCGGCGGACAGGGCGATGAACACTGAAGCTTTCTTT. It codes for CASSAADRAMNTEAFF.

This clone appeared a few times. J is TRBJ1-2 and V is TRBV6-6; 7 nucleotides match TRBD1. Losses at the gene ends were 0 bases for V and 7 bases for J; bases not matched to a gene: 5. The CDR3 covers 14 residues. Germline CDR1 MNHNY, CDR2 SVGAGI (reference sequence). Here the CDR3 reads CASSYSTGTSGYTF. In nucleotides, the CDR3 is TGTGCCAGCAGTTACTCGACAGGGACTAGTGGCTACACCTTC.

The chain is built from TRBV6-4 and TRBJ2-2; 10 bases align to TRBD2. The V segment lost 6 bases and the J segment 5 bases; nucleotides outside the gene matches: 9. Germline-derived CDR1 and CDR2 are MRHNA and SNTAGT. The CDR3 covers 16 residues. This CDR3 is CASRHTSGEGTGELFF. The CDR3 DNA follows: TGTGCCAGCAGGCATACTAGCGGGGAGGGGACCGGGGAGCTGTTTTTT.

This clone was detected once. V gene TRBV7-2 combines with J gene TRBJ1-2; 10 nucleotides align to TRBD1. J was trimmed by 8 bases and V by 7 bases; bases with no gene match: 10. Per the germline V gene, CDR1 is SGHTA and CDR2 is FQGNSA. The CDR3 has 14 residues. CDR3 in amino acids: CASTNRQGAKGYTF. The CDR3 DNA reads TGTGCCAGCACAAACCGACAGGGGGCTAAGGGCTACACCTTC. Full variable domain (remainder filled in from reference TRBV7-2 and TRBJ1-2): GAGVSQSPSNKVTEKGKDVELRCDPISGHTALYWYRQSLGQGLEFLIYFQGNSAPDKSGLPSDRFSAERTGGSVSTLTIQRTQQEDSAVYLCASTNRQGAKGYTFGSGTRLTVV.

The chain links TRBV6-5 to TRBJ2-5; 9 nucleotides match TRBD2. The CDR3 extends over 14 amino acids. The V gene end was trimmed by 6 bases and the J gene end by 1 base; junction bases not matched to a gene: 3. CDR1 is MNHEY, CDR2 SVGAGI, per germline. The CDR3 DNA follows: TGTGCCAGCAGCTATAGCGGGGGCCAAGAGACCCAGTACTTC. Protein sequence: CASSYSGGQETQYF.

The chain recombines TRBV28 with TRBJ2-4, with 8 nucleotides matching TRBD1. The CDR3 consists of 15 residues. The germline V gene encodes CDR1 MDHEN and CDR2 SYDVKM. Losses at the gene ends were 5 bases for V and 0 bases for J; bases not matched to a gene: 3. CDR3 in DNA: TGTGCCAGCAGTCCGACAGGGGTAGCCAAAAACATTCAGTACTTC. Protein product: CASSPTGVAKNIQYF. Full variable domain (missing parts from reference TRBV28 and TRBJ2-4): DVKVTQSSRYLVKRTGEKVFLECVQDMDHENMFWYRQDPGLGLRLIYFSYDVKMKEKGDIPEGYSVSREKKERFSLILESASTNQTSMYLCASSPTGVAKNIQYFGAGTRLSVL.

The chain has TRBV19 and TRBJ1-4; 10 bases match TRBD1. After removal of 5 bases from V and 5 bases from J, the junction contained 11 bases not matched to a gene. Looked up from germline, CDR1 is LNHDA and CDR2 is SQIVND (reference sequence). This CDR3 is built from 17 residues. The CDR3 region is CASSGFGQGVLNEKLFF. The CDR3 nucleotides are TGTGCCAGTAGTGGGTTCGGACAGGGGGTCCTGAATGAAAAACTGTTTTTT.

The rearrangement joins TRBV27 to TRBJ2-2, with 13 bases aligning to TRBD2. This CDR3 region has 15 residues. The germline V gene encodes CDR1 MNHEY and CDR2 SMNVEV (reference sequence). Trimming cost V 6 bases and J 4 bases; bases outside gene matches: 2. Here the CDR3 reads CASSRTSGSTGELFF. The CDR3 nucleotides read TGTGCCAGCAGCCGGACTAGCGGGAGCACCGGGGAGCTGTTTTTT.

The gene calls are TRBV6-1 and TRBJ1-6; 7 nucleotides match TRBD1. The junction had 3 bases not matched to a gene; V was cut back by 2 bases and J by 2 bases. Per the germline V gene, CDR1 is MNHNS and CDR2 is SASEGT. This CDR3 is 16 amino acids long. CDR3 amino acids: CASSEWDRPYNSPLHF. The CDR3 region has the DNA TGTGCCAGCAGTGAATGGGACAGACCCTATAATTCACCCCTCCACTTT.

J is TRBJ1-1 and V is TRBV29-1; D is unclear. V dropped 4 bases and J dropped 1 base, with 7 bases sitting between them. The CDR3 runs to 12 residues. Germline lookup yields CDR1 SQVTM and CDR2 ANQGSEA. The CDR3 here is CSVASGNTEAFF. CDR3 nucleotides: TGCAGCGTTGCGTCGGGGAACACTGAAGCTTTCTTT. Based on the CDR3 plus reference TRBV29-1 and TRBJ1-1, the full variable domain is SAVISQKPSRDICQRGTSLTIQCQVDSQVTMMFWYRQQPGQSLTLIATANQGSEATYESGFVIDKFPISRPNLTFSTLTVSNMSPEDSSIYLCSVASGNTEAFFGQGTRLTVV.